Presented here are 10 T cell receptor beta chains from one specimen sequenced in a study of shared clonotypes between healthy human individuals. Naivety among CD8 cells was defined by CD45RO negativity and positive CCR7 selection, thereby excluding terminally differentiated effector memory CD45RA+ cells. The repertoire was sequenced with immunoSEQ multiplex PCR; TCRdb's copy has only in-frame clones and lacks some. Here the sample spans around 2,000,000 clones, approximately 94% being singletons. Sequencing input: naive CD8+ T cells sorted from blood. All receptors derive from a young man in good health.

The rearrangement uses TRBV4-2 and TRBJ1-2; a possible D gene is TRBD1 (5 bases). Germline CDR1 reads LGHNA; CDR2 reads YNFKEQ. V lost 3 bases to trimming and J lost 8 bases, with 25 bases between them. The CDR3 is 17 amino acids. DNA of the CDR3: TGTGCCAGCAGCCATCGCACGAAGACCAGGGTATTGGAGGGCTACACCTTC. It yields the protein CASSHRTKTRVLEGYTF.

Concerning this clone itself: Other DNA sequences in this specimen translate into the identical CDR3. The chain is built from TRBV6-5 and TRBJ2-1, with 13 bases aligning to TRBD2. The CDR3 loop spans 15 amino acids. V shed 1 base and J 6 bases; nucleotides not matched to a gene: 0. Looked up from germline, CDR1 is MNHEY and CDR2 is SVGAGI. This CDR3 reads CASSYWTSGGNEQFF. In DNA form, the CDR3 reads TGTGCCAGCAGTTACTGGACTAGCGGGGGCAATGAGCAGTTCTTC.

This chain connects TRBV5-1 to TRBJ2-7, with D possibly matching TRBD2 (5 bases). Between the trimmed V and J ends, which lost 1 base and 1 base, there was a span of 9 bases. This CDR3 comprises 14 residues. Germline V gives CDR1 SGHRS, CDR2 YFSETQ. The CDR3 here is CASSLISGSYEQYF. CDR3 nucleotides: TGCGCCAGCAGCTTGATAAGCGGTTCCTACGAGCAGTACTTC.

The chain couples TRBV4-3 to TRBJ2-1; 7 bases line up with TRBD2. Germline CDR1 reads LGHNA; CDR2 reads YSLEER. This CDR3 spans 15 amino acids. Trimming at V came to 2 bases and at J to 9 bases, leaving 10 bases not matched to a gene. The CDR3 sequence is CASSQSGGSNGEQFF. The CDR3 region has the DNA TGCGCCAGCAGCCAATCTGGCGGGAGTAACGGTGAGCAGTTCTTC.

This chain uses TRBV4-1 with TRBJ1-4; unclear D gene. The length of the CDR3 is 14 residues. Looked up from germline, CDR1 is MGHRA and CDR2 is YSYEKL. The V end was cut by 4 bases, the J end by 1 base, with 7 bases between. CDR3 nucleotides: TGCGCCAGCAGCCCCATTGAAACTAATGAAAAACTGTTTTTT. Translation gives CASSPIETNEKLFF.

The chain joins TRBV7-2 to TRBJ2-2; TRBD1 matches 10 bases. This CDR3 has 15 amino acids. With V trimmed by 6 bases and J by 6 bases, 7 bases remained unmatched. Germline V lookup: CDR1 SGHTA, CDR2 FQGNSA. This chain's CDR3 is CASSRRQGAAGELFF. CDR3 sequence (DNA): TGTGCCAGCAGTCGGAGACAGGGGGCCGCCGGGGAGCTGTTTTTT.

The chain has TRBV4-3 and TRBJ1-3; TRBD1 is a possible D gene (5 bases). The germline CDR1 and CDR2 sequences are LGHNA and YSLEER. The CDR3 has 15 amino acids. With 0 bases removed from V and 2 bases from J, the gap between germline ends came to 8 bases. The CDR3 sequence is CASSQDWTTGNTIYF. The CDR3 nucleotides are TGCGCCAGCAGCCAAGATTGGACAACTGGAAACACCATATATTTT.

J is TRBJ2-7 and V is TRBV2; D is possibly TRBD2 (5 bases). Trimming took off 0 bases at V and 5 bases at J, with 20 bases between the two ends. Germline CDR1 and CDR2: SNHLY and FYNNEI. This CDR3 has 17 residues. The CDR3 region is CASSEAGLANLYDEQYF. The CDR3 bases are TGTGCCAGCAGTGAAGCGGGCCTAGCTAATTTATACGACGAGCAGTACTTC.

The chain links TRBV27 to TRBJ2-1, with D hard to call. Between the trimmed V and J ends, which lost 2 bases and 7 bases, there was a span of 15 bases. The germline gives CDR1 MNHEY, CDR2 SMNVEV (reference sequence). The CDR3 has 15 amino acids. The CDR3 DNA sequence: TGTGCCAGCAGTTTAAAAGCGAATACGTGGAATGAGCAGTTCTTC. Translation gives CASSLKANTWNEQFF.

This clone was counted a single time. The chain couples TRBV7-9 to TRBJ2-6; D may be TRBD2 (5 bases). Germline V gene sequence: CDR1 SEHNR, CDR2 FQNEAQ (reference sequence). This CDR3 comprises 17 residues. Between the trimmed V and J ends, which lost 5 bases and 0 bases, there was a span of 14 bases. CDR3 sequence (DNA): TGTGCCAGCAGCCCTCCGGAAGGGAGCTCTGGGGCCAACGTCCTGACTTTC. Encoded protein: CASSPPEGSSGANVLTF.